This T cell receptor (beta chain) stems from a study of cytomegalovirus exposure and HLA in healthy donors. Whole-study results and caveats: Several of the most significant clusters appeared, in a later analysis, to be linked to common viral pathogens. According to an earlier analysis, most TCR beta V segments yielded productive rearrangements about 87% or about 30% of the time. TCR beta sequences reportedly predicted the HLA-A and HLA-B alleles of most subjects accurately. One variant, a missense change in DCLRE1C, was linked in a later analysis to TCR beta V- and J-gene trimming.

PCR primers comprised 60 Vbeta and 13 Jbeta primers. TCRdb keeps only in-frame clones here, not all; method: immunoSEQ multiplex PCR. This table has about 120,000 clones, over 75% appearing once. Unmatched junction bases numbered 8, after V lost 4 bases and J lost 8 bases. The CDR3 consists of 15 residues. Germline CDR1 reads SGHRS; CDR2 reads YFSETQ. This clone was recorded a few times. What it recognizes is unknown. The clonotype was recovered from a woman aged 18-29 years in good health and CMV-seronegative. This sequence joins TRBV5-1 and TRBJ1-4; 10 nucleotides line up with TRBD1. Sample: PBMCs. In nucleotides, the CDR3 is TGCGCCAGCAGCCCCCGGGACAGGGGAGGGGAAAAACTGTTTTTT. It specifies CASSPRDRGGEKLFF.